This TCR beta chain was sequenced in a study of cytotoxic CD8 clonotypes in ibrutinib-treated CLL. TCRdb's table, derived via immunoSEQ multiplex PCR, lists solely in-frame clones and lacks some. The sample includes roughly 150,000 clones, 70% to 90% of them seen just once. Trimming shortened V by 3 bases and J by 4 bases, and 13 bases separated the two germline ends. From germline, CDR1 is KGHSH and CDR2 LQKENI. The length of the CDR3 is 15 residues. The starting material was PBMCs, obtained at disease progression, from a patient treated with ibrutinib. This receptor was taken from a human donor with chronic lymphocytic leukemia. The chain has TRBV18 and TRBJ1-3, with a weak D call TRBD1 (5 bases). CDR3 sequence: CASSPARGSGNTIYF. CDR3 DNA sequence: TGTGCCAGCTCACCGGCACGGGGCTCCGGAAACACCATATATTTT.